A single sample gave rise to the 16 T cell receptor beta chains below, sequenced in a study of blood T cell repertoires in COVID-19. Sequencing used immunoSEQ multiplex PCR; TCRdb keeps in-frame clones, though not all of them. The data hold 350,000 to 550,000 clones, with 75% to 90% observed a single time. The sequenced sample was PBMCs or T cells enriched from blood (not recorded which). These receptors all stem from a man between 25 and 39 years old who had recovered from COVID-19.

The CDR3 DNA reads as TGTGCCAGCAGCTTGTTGGGGGGGCGAGTTGAGACCAAAAACATTCAGTACTTC. Encoded protein: CASSLLGGRVETKNIQYF. V and J are TRBV7-9 and TRBJ2-4; D perhaps matches TRBD2 (7 bases). The V and J ends lost 3 bases and 2 bases respectively, with 20 bases between them. This CDR3 contains 18 residues. Germline CDR1 reads SEHNR; CDR2 reads FQNEAQ (reference sequence).

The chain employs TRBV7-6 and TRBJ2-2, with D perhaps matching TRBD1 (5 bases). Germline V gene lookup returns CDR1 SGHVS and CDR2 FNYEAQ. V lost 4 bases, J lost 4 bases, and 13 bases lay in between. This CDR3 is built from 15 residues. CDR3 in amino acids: CASSSRTQGTGELFF. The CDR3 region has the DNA TGTGCCAGCAGCTCTCGGACCCAGGGCACCGGGGAGCTGTTTTTT.

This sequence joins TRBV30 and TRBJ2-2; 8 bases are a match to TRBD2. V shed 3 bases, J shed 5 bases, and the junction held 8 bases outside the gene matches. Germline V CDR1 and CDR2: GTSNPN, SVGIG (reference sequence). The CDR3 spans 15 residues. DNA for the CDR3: TGTGCCTGGAGACCCAGCGGGAGAAGAACCGGGGAGCTGTTTTTT. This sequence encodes CAWRPSGRRTGELFF.

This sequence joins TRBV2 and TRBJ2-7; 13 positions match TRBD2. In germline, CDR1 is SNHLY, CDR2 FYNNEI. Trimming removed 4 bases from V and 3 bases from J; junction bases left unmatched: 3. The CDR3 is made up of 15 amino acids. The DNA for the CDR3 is TGTGCCAGCAGTGCGGGACTAGCGGGAAACTACGAGCAGTACTTC. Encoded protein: CASSAGLAGNYEQYF.

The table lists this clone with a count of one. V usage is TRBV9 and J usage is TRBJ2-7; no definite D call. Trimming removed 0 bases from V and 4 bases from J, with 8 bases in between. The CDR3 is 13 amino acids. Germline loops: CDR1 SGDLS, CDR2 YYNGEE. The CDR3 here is CASSVGIEYEQYF. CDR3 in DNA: TGTGCCAGCAGCGTAGGAATAGAGTACGAGCAGTACTTC.

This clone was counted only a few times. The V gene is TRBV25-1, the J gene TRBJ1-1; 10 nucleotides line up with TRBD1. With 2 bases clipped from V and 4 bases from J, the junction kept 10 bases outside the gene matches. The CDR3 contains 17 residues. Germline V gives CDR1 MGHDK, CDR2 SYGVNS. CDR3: CASSETSGWTGGTEAFF. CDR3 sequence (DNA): TGTGCCAGCAGTGAAACTAGTGGGTGGACAGGGGGCACTGAAGCTTTCTTT. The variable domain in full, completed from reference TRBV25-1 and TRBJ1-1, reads EADIYQTPRYLVIGTGKKITLECSQTMGHDKMYWYQQDPGMELHLIHYSYGVNSTEKGDLSSESTVSRIRTEHFPLTLESARPSHTSQYLCASSETSGWTGGTEAFFGQGTRLTVV.

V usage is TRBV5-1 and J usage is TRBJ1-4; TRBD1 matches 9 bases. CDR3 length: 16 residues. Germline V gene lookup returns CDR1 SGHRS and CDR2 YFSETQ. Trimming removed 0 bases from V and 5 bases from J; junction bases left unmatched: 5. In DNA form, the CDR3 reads TGCGCCAGCAGCTTGGATGCCGGGACAGGGAATGAAAAACTGTTTTTT. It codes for CASSLDAGTGNEKLFF. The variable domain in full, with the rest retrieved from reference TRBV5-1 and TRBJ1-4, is KAGVTQTPRYLIKTRGQQVTLSCSPISGHRSVSWYQQTPGQGLQFLFEYFSETQRNKGNFPGRFSGRQFSNSRSEMNVSTLELGDSALYLCASSLDAGTGNEKLFFGSGTQLSVL.

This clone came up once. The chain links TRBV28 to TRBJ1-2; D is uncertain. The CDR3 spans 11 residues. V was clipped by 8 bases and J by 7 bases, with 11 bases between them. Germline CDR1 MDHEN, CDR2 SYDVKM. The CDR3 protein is CASYEPGGYTF. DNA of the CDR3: TGTGCCAGCTATGAACCCGGTGGCTACACCTTC.

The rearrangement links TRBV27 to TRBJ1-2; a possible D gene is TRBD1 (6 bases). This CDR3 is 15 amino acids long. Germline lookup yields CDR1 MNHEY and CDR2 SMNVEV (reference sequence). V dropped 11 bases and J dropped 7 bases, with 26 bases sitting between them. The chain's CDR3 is CAARGAGRKYRGYTF. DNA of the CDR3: TGTGCCGCTCGGGGGGCAGGGCGGAAATATCGTGGCTACACCTTC.

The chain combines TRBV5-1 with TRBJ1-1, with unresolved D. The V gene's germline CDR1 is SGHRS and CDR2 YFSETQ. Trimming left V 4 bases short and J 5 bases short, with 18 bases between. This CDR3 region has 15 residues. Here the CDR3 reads CASSPGSTTLTEAFF. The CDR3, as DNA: TGCGCCAGCAGCCCAGGTTCAACAACTTTAACTGAAGCTTTCTTT.

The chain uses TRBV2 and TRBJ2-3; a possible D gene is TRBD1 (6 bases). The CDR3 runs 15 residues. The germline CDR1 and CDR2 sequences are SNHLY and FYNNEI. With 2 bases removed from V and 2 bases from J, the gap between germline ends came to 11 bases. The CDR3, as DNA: TGTGCCAGCAGTGAACAGGGGCTCCTCACAGATACGCAGTATTTT. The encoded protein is CASSEQGLLTDTQYF.

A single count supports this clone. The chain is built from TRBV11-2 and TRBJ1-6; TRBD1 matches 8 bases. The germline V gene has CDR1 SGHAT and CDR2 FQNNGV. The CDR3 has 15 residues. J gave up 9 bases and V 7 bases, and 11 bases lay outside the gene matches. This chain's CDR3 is CASTPYQGAISPLHF. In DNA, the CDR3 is TGTGCCAGCACCCCTTACCAGGGGGCTATTTCACCCCTCCACTTT. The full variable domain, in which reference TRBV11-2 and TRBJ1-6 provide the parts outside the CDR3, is EAGVAQSPRYKIIEKRQSVAFWCNPISGHATLYWYQQILGQGPKLLIQFQNNGVVDDSQLPKDRFSAERLKGVDSTLKIQPAKLEDSAVYLCASTPYQGAISPLHFGNGTRLTVT.

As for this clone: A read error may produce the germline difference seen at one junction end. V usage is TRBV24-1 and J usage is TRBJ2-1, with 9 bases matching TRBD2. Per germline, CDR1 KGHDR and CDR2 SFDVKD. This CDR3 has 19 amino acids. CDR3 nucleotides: TGTGCCACCAGTGGTTTGGGGGATAGCGGGAGTGTTCTTTACAATGAGCAGTTCTTC. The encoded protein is CATSGLGDSGSVLYNEQFF.

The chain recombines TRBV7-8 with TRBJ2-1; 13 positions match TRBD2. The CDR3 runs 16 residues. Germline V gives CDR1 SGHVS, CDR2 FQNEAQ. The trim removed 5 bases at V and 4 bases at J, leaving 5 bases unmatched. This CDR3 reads CASSGGGLAGYNEQFF. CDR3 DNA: TGTGCCAGCAGCGGAGGGGGACTAGCGGGATACAATGAGCAGTTCTTC. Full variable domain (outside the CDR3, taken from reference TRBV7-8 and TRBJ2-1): GAGVSQSPRYKVAKRGQDVALRCDPISGHVSLFWYQQALGQGPEFLTYFQNEAQLDKSGLPSDRFFAERPEGSVSTLKIQRTQQEDSAVYLCASSGGGLAGYNEQFFGPGTRLTVL.

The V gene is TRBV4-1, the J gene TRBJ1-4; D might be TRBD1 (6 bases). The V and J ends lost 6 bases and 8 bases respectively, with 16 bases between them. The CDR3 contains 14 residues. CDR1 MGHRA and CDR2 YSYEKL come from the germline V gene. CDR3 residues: CASSYRDPDEKLFF. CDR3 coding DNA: TGCGCCAGCAGTTACAGGGATCCCGACGAAAAACTGTTTTTT.

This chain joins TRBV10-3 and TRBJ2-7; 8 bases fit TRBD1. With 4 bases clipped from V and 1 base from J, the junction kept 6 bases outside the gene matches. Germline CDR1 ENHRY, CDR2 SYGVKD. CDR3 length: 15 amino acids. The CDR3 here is CAISGSDRVSYEQYF. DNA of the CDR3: TGTGCCATCAGTGGATCGGACAGGGTTTCCTACGAGCAGTACTTC.